This T cell receptor (beta chain) was found in a study of OX40 agonist ivuxolimab in advanced cancers. The overall study: Partial responses were seen in three patients, one with hepatocellular carcinoma and two with cutaneous melanoma.

Measured with immunoSEQ multiplex PCR; TCRdb has only the in-frame clones, and not every one. The sample has approximately 40,000 clones; around 88% are singletons. Study observations and caveats: The study observed clonal expansion of CD4+ and CD8+ blood T cells by week 6 at 0.1 to 3.0 mg/kg.

Systemic immunosuppression or autoimmune disease history was grounds to exclude patients. Comment on this clone: The antigen remains undetermined.

This CDR3 spans 14 amino acids. In germline, CDR1 is LNHDA, CDR2 SQIVND (reference sequence). V dropped 3 bases and J dropped 1 base, with 6 bases sitting between them. This chain joins TRBV19 and TRBJ2-2, with D hard to call. Sequences were derived from CD4+ or CD8+ T cells sorted from blood, sampled in a trial of the OX40 agonist ivuxolimab. The sequence was obtained from an adult with an advanced solid tumor such as melanoma, head and neck, liver or kidney cancer. CDR3 in amino acids: CASSIVGNTGELFF. DNA of the CDR3: TGTGCCAGTAGTATCGTAGGGAACACCGGGGAGCTGTTTTTT.